These 21 T cell receptor beta chains were all obtained from the same sample, sequenced in a study of graft-versus-host responses after intestinal transplantation. Sequencing used immunoSEQ multiplex PCR; TCRdb keeps in-frame clones, though not all of them. The sample records approximately 120,000 clones, roughly nine tenths being singletons. These receptors lack a known antigen. The source was unstimulated CD4+ T cells sorted from spleen or lymph node cells, collected before intestinal transplant. These receptors were taken from a human donor who received an intestinal transplant.

The genes are TRBV21-1 and TRBJ2-7; the DNA was not used to check the table's D call, TRBD1. TRBV21-1 is a documented pseudogene. This CDR3 contains 15 residues. The CDR3 sequence is CASSKLRGRRNEQYF. The CDR3, as DNA: TGTGCCAGCAGCAAACTCAGGGGACGACGGAACGAGCAGTACTTC.

The DNA for the CDR3 is TGTGCCAGCAGCAACAGGGGACAGCTAGCTTTCTTT. This encodes CASSNRGQLAFF. The V gene is TRBV11-2, the J gene TRBJ1-1; 7 positions agree with TRBD1. CDR1 and CDR2 (germline): SGHAT, FQNNGV. The ends lost 5 bases at V and 10 bases at J; junction bases unmatched: 7. The CDR3 contains 12 residues.

The rearrangement links TRBV6-1 to TRBJ1-1; D remains unclear. V was trimmed by 6 bases and J by 8 bases, leaving 10 bases between them. Germline lookup yields CDR1 MNHNS and CDR2 SASEGT. CDR3 length equals 11 residues. CDR3 loop: CASRQMGEAFF. The CDR3 region has the DNA TGTGCCAGCAGGCAAATGGGCGAAGCTTTCTTT.

This chain connects TRBV14 to TRBJ2-5; TRBD2 might be the D (5 bases). Germline V gene lookup returns CDR1 SGHDN and CDR2 FVKESK. This CDR3 contains 13 residues. V was shortened by 2 bases and J by 5 bases, with 9 bases between the two germline ends. CDR3 protein: CASSQRGLETQYF. The CDR3 coding sequence is TGTGCCAGCAGCCAAAGAGGGTTGGAGACCCAGTACTTC.

This clone came up once. The V gene is TRBV7-9, the J gene TRBJ2-2; the match to TRBD1 covers 8 bases. This CDR3 is built from 17 residues. V gave up 5 bases and J gave up 1 base; unmatched junction bases: 9. Germline values: CDR1 SEHNR, CDR2 FQNEAQ (reference sequence). The CDR3: CASSLSTGAMNTGELFF. The DNA of the CDR3 is TGTGCCAGCAGCCTATCGACAGGGGCCATGAACACCGGGGAGCTGTTTTTT.

V and J are TRBV18 and TRBJ2-7; D uncertain. Germline V gene data show CDR1 as KGHSH and CDR2 as LQKENI. This CDR3 is built from 13 residues. The V end was cut by 3 bases, the J end by 0 bases, with 6 bases between. Written as DNA, the CDR3 is TGTGCCAGCTCACCTGGGTTCTCCTACGAGCAGTACTTC. The encoded protein is CASSPGFSYEQYF. Full variable domain (missing parts from reference TRBV18 and TRBJ2-7): NAGVMQNPRHLVRRRGQEARLRCSPMKGHSHVYWYRQLPEEGLKFMVYLQKENIIDESGMPKERFSAEFPKEGPSILRIQQVVRGDSAAYFCASSPGFSYEQYFGPGTRLTVT.

The V gene is TRBV5-1, the J gene TRBJ2-3, with a weak D call TRBD2 (5 bases). There are 13 residues in the CDR3. Between the trimmed V and J ends, which lost 4 bases and 5 bases, there was a span of 11 bases. Germline lookup yields CDR1 SGHRS and CDR2 YFSETQ. The CDR3, as DNA: TGCGCCAGCAGCCTTAGAGGGAAAGATACGCAGTATTTT. This codes for CASSLRGKDTQYF.

The rearrangement joins TRBV6-6 to TRBJ1-1; D is possibly TRBD1 (6 bases). The length of the CDR3 is 13 residues. Germline V lookup: CDR1 MNHNY, CDR2 SVGAGI (reference sequence). V was clipped by 2 bases and J by 8 bases, with 12 bases between them. The CDR3 DNA reads as TGTGCCAGCAGTTACACCGGACAGCGAGAAGCTTTCTTT. The encoded protein is CASSYTGQREAFF.

J is TRBJ2-7 and V is TRBV4-1; a weak D match, TRBD2 (5 bases). V lost 3 bases and J lost 2, with 17 bases in between. The CDR3 has 16 amino acids. In germline, CDR1 is MGHRA, CDR2 YSYEKL. The CDR3 DNA reads as TGCGCCAGCAGCCACGGCCTAGCCCACGGAACCTACGAGCAGTACTTC. Its translation is CASSHGLAHGTYEQYF.

The chain employs TRBV9 and TRBJ2-3; possibly TRBD1 for D (5 bases). CDR1 and CDR2 from the germline V gene are SGDLS and YYNGEE. V was shortened by 7 bases and J by 3 bases, with 12 bases between the two germline ends. CDR3 length: 13 amino acids. The CDR3 protein is CASGETVTDTQYF. CDR3 nucleotide sequence: TGTGCCAGCGGTGAGACAGTGACAGATACGCAGTATTTT.

The V and J genes are TRBV9 and TRBJ2-1; no firm D call. This CDR3 contains 11 residues. Germline V gene sequence: CDR1 SGDLS, CDR2 YYNGEE. V shed 7 bases and J shed 12 bases, with 14 bases lying between them. The CDR3 coding sequence is TGTGCCAGCGGGCGGCTCTCGGGGCAGTTCTTC. Translation: CASGRLSGQFF.

The V gene is TRBV5-1, the J gene TRBJ2-3; TRBD2 aligns across 9 bases. V shed 3 bases and J 0 bases; nucleotides not matched to a gene: 8. This CDR3 is 17 amino acids long. Looked up from germline, CDR1 is SGHRS and CDR2 is YFSETQ. The CDR3, as DNA: TGCGCCAGCAGCTGGGCGGGACTAGCCCCGAGCACAGATACGCAGTATTTT. This sequence encodes CASSWAGLAPSTDTQYF.

This sequence joins TRBV7-3 and TRBJ1-1; possible D gene TRBD1, 5 bases. With 5 bases removed from V and 4 bases from J, the gap between germline ends came to 14 bases. The CDR3 has 14 amino acids. The V gene's germline CDR1 is SGHTA and CDR2 FQGTGA. DNA of the CDR3: TGTGCCAGCAGCCCCCGACAGCGGGCCACTGAAGCTTTCTTT. This translates into CASSPRQRATEAFF.

V usage is TRBV30 and J usage is TRBJ2-7; D not resolved. CDR3 size: 13 residues. Per germline, CDR1 GTSNPN and CDR2 SVGIG (reference sequence). Trimming took off 1 base at V and 3 bases at J, with 10 bases between the two ends. The CDR3 sequence: CAWSADGIYEQYF. Written as DNA, the CDR3 is TGTGCCTGGAGTGCAGACGGAATCTACGAGCAGTACTTC.

The chain recombines TRBV6-5 with TRBJ1-6; the D gene is possibly TRBD1 (5 bases). This CDR3 is 16 amino acids long. Germline values: CDR1 MNHEY, CDR2 SVGAGI. V gave up 0 bases and J gave up 12 bases, with 18 bases separating them. In DNA, the CDR3 is TGTGCCAGCAGTTACTCAGGACACGACGGAGGTGGACCCCTCCACTTT. Translating it yields CASSYSGHDGGGPLHF.

This chain links TRBV7-2 with TRBJ1-2; 10 bases agree with TRBD1. Per germline, CDR1 SGHTA and CDR2 FQGNSA. V shed 5 bases, J shed 5 bases, and the junction held 5 bases outside the gene matches. This CDR3 contains 14 residues. This CDR3 reads CASSPRTGGYGYTF. The CDR3 nucleotides are TGTGCCAGCAGCCCCCGGACAGGGGGATATGGCTACACCTTC.

This clone was counted once. J is TRBJ2-3 and V is TRBV29-1, with D perhaps matching TRBD1 or TRBD2 (6 bases each). With 6 bases removed from V and 0 bases from J, the gap between germline ends came to 10 bases. The CDR3 length is 13 residues. Germline loops: CDR1 SQVTM, CDR2 ANQGSEA. Written as DNA, the CDR3 is TGCAGCGTGCGGGACATCAGCACAGATACGCAGTATTTT. This codes for CSVRDISTDTQYF.

The chain joins TRBV6-1 to TRBJ2-1; TRBD1 agrees at 7 bases. Germline CDR1 is MNHNS and CDR2 is SASEGT. Trimming removed 3 bases from V and 7 bases from J; junction bases left unmatched: 12. This CDR3 has 16 residues. DNA for the CDR3: TGTGCCAGCAGTGACCGCTCAAAATCAGGGGGAAATGAGCAGTTCTTC. Translating it yields CASSDRSKSGGNEQFF.

This chain uses TRBV18 with TRBJ2-1; D not certain. Germline CDR1 is KGHSH and CDR2 is LQKENI. This CDR3 is 13 amino acids long. V lost 2 bases, J lost 15 bases, and 17 bases lay in between. The CDR3 coding sequence is TGTGCCAGCTCACCAAAGACGGCCAGAAAGGGGTTCTTC. The encoded protein is CASSPKTARKGFF.

CDR3 coding DNA: TGTGCCACCGCCTCCGGGCCCGATTCACCCCTCCACTTT. This gives the protein CATASGPDSPLHF. The chain uses TRBV15 and TRBJ1-6, with D unresolved. The CDR3 extends over 13 amino acids. V was cut by 8 bases and J by 8 bases, with 13 bases left in between. Germline V gene sequence: CDR1 LNHNV, CDR2 YYDKDF (reference sequence). Using reference TRBV15 and TRBJ1-6 for the parts outside the CDR3, the full variable domain is DAMVIQNPRYQVTQFGKPVTLSCSQTLNHNVMYWYQQKSSQAPKLLFHYYDKDFNNEADTPDNFQSRRPNTSFCFLDIRSPGLGDTAMYLCATASGPDSPLHFGNGTRLTVT.

The genes are TRBV6-1 and TRBJ2-2; no reliable D call. V dropped 4 bases and J dropped 1 base, with 7 bases sitting between them. The CDR3 contains 14 residues. The germline gives CDR1 MNHNS, CDR2 SASEGT. In nucleotides, the CDR3 is TGTGCCAGCAGTGCCTGGGGGAACACCGGGGAGCTGTTTTTT. As protein: CASSAWGNTGELFF.